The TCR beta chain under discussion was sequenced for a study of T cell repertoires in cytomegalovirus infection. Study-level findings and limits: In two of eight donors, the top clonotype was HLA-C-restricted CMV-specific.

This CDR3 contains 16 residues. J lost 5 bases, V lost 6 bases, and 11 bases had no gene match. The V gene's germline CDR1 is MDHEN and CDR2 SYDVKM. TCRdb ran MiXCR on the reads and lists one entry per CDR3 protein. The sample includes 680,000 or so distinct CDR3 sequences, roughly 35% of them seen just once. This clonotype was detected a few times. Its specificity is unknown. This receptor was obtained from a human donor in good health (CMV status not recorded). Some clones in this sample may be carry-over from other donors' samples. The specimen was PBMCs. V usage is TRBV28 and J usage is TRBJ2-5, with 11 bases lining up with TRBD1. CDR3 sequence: CASSVGQGARWETQYF. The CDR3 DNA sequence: TGTGCCAGCAGCGTCGGACAGGGGGCACGATGGGAGACCCAGTACTTC.